One and the same sample provided the 30 T cell receptor beta chains below, sequenced in a study of blood T cell repertoires in COVID-19. TCRdb's table, derived via immunoSEQ multiplex PCR, lists solely in-frame clones and lacks some. The sample records about 280,000 clones, around 80% being singletons. Sequencing input: PBMCs or T cells enriched from blood (not recorded which). These receptor sequences come from a man aged 35 to 55 who had been exposed to COVID-19.

In DNA form, the CDR3 reads TGTGCCAGCATTGGGGCTGGTGGTGGTTTACCCCTCCACTTT. Its protein is CASIGAGGGLPLHF. The rearrangement uses TRBV6-5 and TRBJ1-6; weak D call: TRBD1 (5 bases). The germline V gene has CDR1 MNHEY and CDR2 SVGAGI. The V and J ends lost 7 bases and 12 bases respectively, with 19 bases between them. This CDR3 has 14 residues.

The sample holds a few counts of this clone. V and J are TRBV12-3 or TRBV12-4 and TRBJ2-2; D perhaps matches TRBD2 (5 bases). Between the trimmed V and J ends, which lost 3 bases and 4 bases, there was a span of 6 bases. The CDR3 has 13 amino acids. The CDR3 DNA sequence: TGTGCCAGCAGTTTCCTAGCCACCGGGGAGCTGTTTTTT. Translated, it gives CASSFLATGELFF.

This chain joins TRBV10-1 and TRBJ2-1; weak D call: TRBD2 (6 bases). The CDR3 covers 15 residues. Trimming stripped 6 bases from V and 4 bases from J, with 16 bases between. Germline V gene sequence: CDR1 WNHNN, CDR2 SYGVQD (reference sequence). The CDR3 reads CASRGDSMKYNEQFF. DNA for the CDR3: TGCGCCAGCAGAGGGGACTCGATGAAGTACAATGAGCAGTTCTTC.

The chain uses TRBV9 and TRBJ2-1, with TRBD2 as a possible D gene (5 bases). V gave up 4 bases and J gave up 7 bases, with 12 bases separating them. The length of the CDR3 is 13 residues. Germline lookup yields CDR1 SGDLS and CDR2 YYNGEE. The CDR3: CASSSISGNEQFF. CDR3 sequence (DNA): TGTGCCAGCAGCTCAATAAGCGGAAATGAGCAGTTCTTC. The variable domain in full, completed from reference TRBV9 and TRBJ2-1, reads DSGVTQTPKHLITATGQRVTLRCSPRSGDLSVYWYQQSLDQGLQFLIQYYNGEERAKGNILERFSAQQFPDLHSELNLSSLELGDSALYFCASSSISGNEQFFGPGTRLTVL.

The table lists this clone with a count of one. The genes are TRBV7-6 and TRBJ2-3; 11 nucleotides agree with TRBD2. CDR1 SGHVS and CDR2 FNYEAQ come from the germline V gene. The CDR3 length is 15 residues. Trimming at V came to 4 bases and at J to 1 base, leaving 1 base not matched to a gene. The CDR3 is CASSSGLAGTDTQYF. For the CDR3, the DNA is TGTGCCAGCAGCTCGGGACTAGCGGGCACAGATACGCAGTATTTT.

V is TRBV7-2 and J is TRBJ2-7; possibly TRBD2 for D (6 bases). In germline, CDR1 is SGHTA, CDR2 FQGNSA. Trimming took 5 bases from V and 4 from J, leaving 12 bases between them. The CDR3 sequence is 13 residues long. The DNA of the CDR3 is TGTGCCAGCAGCCCTACTAGCAGGTACGAGCAGTACTTC. Protein: CASSPTSRYEQYF.

V is TRBV5-8 and J is TRBJ2-7; 12 nucleotides align to TRBD2. This CDR3 comprises 15 residues. The ends lost 3 bases at V and 6 bases at J; junction bases unmatched: 7. The germline V gene has CDR1 SGHTS and CDR2 YDEGEE. CDR3 coding DNA: TGTGCCAGCAGCTCGAGACTAGCGGGAGTACGCGAGCAGTACTTC. Encoded protein: CASSSRLAGVREQYF.

In this sample, this clone turned up once. The V and J genes are TRBV6-2 or TRBV6-3 and TRBJ1-2; 10 nucleotides line up with TRBD1. Germline V CDR1 and CDR2: MNHEY, SVGEGT. This CDR3 region has 21 residues. The J segment lost 7 bases and the V segment lost 2 bases, leaving 25 bases of the junction unmatched. CDR3 in amino acids: CASSYMPPRTGGTNRPSGYTF. CDR3 coding DNA: TGTGCCAGCAGTTACATGCCTCCTAGGACAGGGGGAACGAACCGCCCCAGTGGCTACACCTTC.

The chain recombines TRBV19 with TRBJ1-1; no firm D call. Germline lookup yields CDR1 LNHDA and CDR2 SQIVND (reference sequence). Trimming stripped 7 bases from V and 1 base from J, with 13 bases between. The CDR3 is 14 amino acids. The CDR3 nucleotides read TGTGCCAGTAATTATGCGGGAGGGAACACTGAAGCTTTCTTT. Its protein product is CASNYAGGNTEAFF.

This chain connects TRBV3-1 (or the pseudogene TRBV3-2) to TRBJ2-1, with 12 bases aligning to TRBD2. Germline values: CDR1 LGHDT, CDR2 YNNKEL (reference sequence). The CDR3 covers 19 residues. After removal of 0 bases from V and 5 bases from J, the junction contained 11 bases not matched to a gene. CDR3 loop: CASSQDVLLAGGGHNEQFF. The CDR3 DNA reads as TGTGCCAGCAGCCAAGATGTATTACTAGCGGGAGGCGGGCACAATGAGCAGTTCTTC.

This clone was detected only a few times. The chain couples TRBV5-1 to TRBJ1-1; the match to TRBD1 covers 7 bases. The CDR3 runs to 13 residues. CDR1 is SGHRS and CDR2 is YFSETQ in the germline V gene. J lost 4 bases, V lost 5 bases, and 5 bases had no gene match. CDR3 DNA sequence: TGCGCCAGCAGGCTGACAGGGTTCACTGAAGCTTTCTTT. Translating it yields CASRLTGFTEAFF.

V is TRBV3-1 (or the pseudogene TRBV3-2) and J is TRBJ1-1; no firm D call. There are 14 residues in the CDR3. Germline CDR1 reads LGHDT; CDR2 reads YNNKEL (reference sequence). V was trimmed by 1 base and J by 4 bases, leaving 10 bases between them. The CDR3 nucleotides are TGTGCCAGCAGCCAAGGGGGAGAGAGCACTGAAGCTTTCTTT. Amino acid sequence: CASSQGGESTEAFF.

V usage is TRBV5-4 and J usage is TRBJ2-7; D may be TRBD2 (6 bases). This CDR3 region has 15 residues. The V end was cut by 3 bases, the J end by 2 bases, with 15 bases between. From germline, CDR1 is SGHNT and CDR2 YYREEE (reference sequence). CDR3 residues: CASSWGVRVTYEQYF. As DNA, the CDR3 is TGTGCCAGCAGCTGGGGGGTTCGGGTTACCTACGAGCAGTACTTC.

This clone was detected a few times. The rearrangement joins TRBV27 to TRBJ2-7; D perhaps matches TRBD2 (6 bases). The germline V gene encodes CDR1 MNHEY and CDR2 SMNVEV (reference sequence). The CDR3 length is 13 residues. Trimming removed 4 bases at V and 3 bases at J, with 10 bases between. The chain's CDR3 is CASSWVGGYEQYF. DNA of the CDR3: TGTGCCAGCAGTTGGGTGGGGGGCTACGAGCAGTACTTC.

Only one count was recorded for this clone. This chain's CDR3 is CASRSRTGDTEAFF. DNA of the CDR3: TGCGCCAGCAGATCCCGGACAGGAGACACTGAAGCTTTCTTT. The chain employs TRBV5-1 and TRBJ1-1; TRBD1 agrees at 7 bases. This CDR3 region has 14 residues. V lost 5 bases to trimming and J lost 3 bases; unmatched junction nucleotides: 7. CDR1 and CDR2 (germline): SGHRS, YFSETQ.

The chain uses TRBV6-1 and TRBJ1-6; D uncertain. Germline CDR1 reads MNHNS; CDR2 reads SASEGT. This CDR3 region has 15 residues. The V and J ends lost 8 bases and 0 bases respectively, with 11 bases between them. The CDR3 loop is CASWEASSYNSPLHF. The CDR3 nucleotides read TGTGCCAGCTGGGAAGCGAGCTCCTATAATTCACCCCTCCACTTT.

This chain joins TRBV25-1 and TRBJ1-1, with D possibly being TRBD1 (5 bases). V was trimmed by 4 bases and J by 4 bases, leaving 13 bases between them. The CDR3 length is 14 residues. Germline V gene lookup returns CDR1 MGHDK and CDR2 SYGVNS. CDR3 residues: CASSVPGVVTEAFF. DNA of the CDR3: TGTGCCAGCAGTGTACCGGGGGTCGTCACTGAAGCTTTCTTT.

The chain carries TRBV5-1 and TRBJ1-2; D not resolved. V lost 7 bases to trimming and J lost 5 bases, with 12 bases between them. This CDR3 is built from 12 residues. Germline CDR1 and CDR2: SGHRS and YFSETQ. The chain's CDR3 is CASSSTDYGYTF. CDR3 nucleotides: TGCGCCAGCTCCTCAACAGATTATGGCTACACCTTC.

The J gene is TRBJ2-7, the V gene TRBV2; TRBD2 aligns across 7 bases. The CDR3 runs 12 residues. CDR1 SNHLY and CDR2 FYNNEI come from the germline V gene. Trimming removed 6 bases from V and 4 bases from J; junction bases left unmatched: 3. The CDR3 protein is CASRGRGYEQYF. As DNA, the CDR3 is TGTGCCAGCAGGGGGAGGGGATACGAGCAGTACTTC. The full variable domain, completed using reference TRBV2 and TRBJ2-7, is EPEVTQTPSHQVTQMGQEVILRCVPISNHLYFYWYRQILGQKVEFLVSFYNNEISEKSEIFDDQFSVERPDGSNFTLKIRSTKLEDSAMYFCASRGRGYEQYFGPGTRLTVT.

The rearrangement links TRBV15 to TRBJ1-4; D not certain. The V end lost 0 bases, the J end lost 10 bases, and 12 bases lay between the germline ends. CDR1 is LNHNV and CDR2 is YYDKDF in the germline V gene (reference sequence). CDR3 length: 14 amino acids. The CDR3 bases are TGTGCCACCAGCAGAGATCCCGACAACGGAAAACTGTTTTTT. It codes for CATSRDPDNGKLFF. Filled out from reference TRBV15 and TRBJ1-4, the complete variable domain reads DAMVIQNPRYQVTQFGKPVTLSCSQTLNHNVMYWYQQKSSQAPKLLFHYYDKDFNNEADTPDNFQSRRPNTSFCFLDIRSPGLGDTAMYLCATSRDPDNGKLFFGSGTQLSVL.

This sequence joins TRBV3-1 (or the pseudogene TRBV3-2) and TRBJ2-2; D is perhaps TRBD2 (7 bases). V dropped 4 bases and J dropped 4 bases, with 19 bases sitting between them. CDR3 length equals 17 residues. The germline V gene encodes CDR1 LGHDT and CDR2 YNNKEL (reference sequence). The CDR3 nucleotides are TGTGCCAGCAGCCCCCGCTCGGGGGGCGCGACCACCGGGGAGCTGTTTTTT. Translated, it gives CASSPRSGGATTGELFF.

J is TRBJ2-1 and V is TRBV9, with D perhaps matching TRBD2 (5 bases). This CDR3 is built from 15 residues. CDR1 is SGDLS and CDR2 is YYNGEE in the germline V gene. V was shortened by 0 bases and J by 0 bases, with 7 bases between the two germline ends. CDR3 amino acids: CASSVEGDSYNEQFF. The CDR3 DNA is TGTGCCAGCAGCGTAGAGGGAGACTCCTACAATGAGCAGTTCTTC.

This chain links TRBV6-1 with TRBJ1-4; no definite D call. The V gene's germline CDR1 is MNHNS and CDR2 SASEGT. This CDR3 is built from 13 residues. V lost 3 bases and J lost 2, with 4 bases in between. CDR3: CASSDSTNEKLFF. CDR3 in DNA: TGTGCCAGCAGTGATAGCACTAATGAAAAACTGTTTTTT.

This chain connects TRBV19 to TRBJ1-2; tentatively, D is TRBD1 (6 bases). Germline CDR1 is LNHDA and CDR2 is SQIVND (reference sequence). The CDR3 consists of 12 residues. The germline V and J ends were trimmed by 7 bases and 7 bases, with 13 bases remaining between them. CDR3 residues: CASMRGLGGYTF. In nucleotides, the CDR3 is TGTGCCAGTATGCGGGGGCTTGGTGGCTACACCTTC.

This rearrangement joins TRBV5-4 to TRBJ2-3; 9 nucleotides match TRBD2. This CDR3 region has 17 residues. The germline V gene encodes CDR1 SGHNT and CDR2 YYREEE (reference sequence). Trimming removed 0 bases from V and 1 base from J; junction bases left unmatched: 6. As DNA, the CDR3 is TGTGCCAGCAGCTTGGGTAGCGGGAGATCGGGCACAGATACGCAGTATTTT. Amino acid sequence: CASSLGSGRSGTDTQYF.

The V and J genes are TRBV6-1 and TRBJ1-4, with 9 bases fitting TRBD1. With 1 base clipped from V and 6 bases from J, the junction kept 0 bases outside the gene matches. The CDR3 contains 14 residues. CDR1 and CDR2 from the germline V gene are MNHNS and SASEGT. CDR3 bases: TGTGCCAGCAGTGAAGGGGACAGGGATGAAAAACTGTTTTTT. Its protein is CASSEGDRDEKLFF.

V and J are TRBV3-1 (or the pseudogene TRBV3-2) and TRBJ1-2, with unresolved D. V was trimmed by 1 base and J by 6 bases, leaving 9 bases between them. Germline V lookup: CDR1 LGHDT, CDR2 YNNKEL (reference sequence). The CDR3 length is 13 residues. CDR3 sequence (DNA): TGTGCCAGCAGCCAAGGAGGAAGAGATGGCTACACCTTC. Its protein is CASSQGGRDGYTF.

This clone was observed at least ten times. This chain links TRBV11-2 with TRBJ2-3; D is unresolved. The CDR3 covers 12 residues. Looked up from germline, CDR1 is SGHAT and CDR2 is FQNNGV. The V gene lost 5 bases and the J gene lost 5 bases, with 8 bases spanning the gap. CDR3 DNA: TGTGCCAGCAGCCCCGCGCGAGATACGCAGTATTTT. Its translation: CASSPARDTQYF.

CDR3 protein: CASSGDRPGGYTF. The CDR3 coding sequence is TGTGCCAGCAGTGGGGACAGGCCGGGCGGCTACACCTTC. The chain is built from TRBV2 and TRBJ1-2, with 8 nucleotides matching TRBD1. Germline V gene sequence: CDR1 SNHLY, CDR2 FYNNEI. CDR3 length: 13 residues. The trim removed 4 bases at V and 8 bases at J, leaving 6 bases unmatched.

CDR3 amino acids: CASTAGLYEQYF. Written as DNA, the CDR3 is TGTGCCAGCACAGCAGGCCTATACGAGCAGTACTTC. The chain carries TRBV2 and TRBJ2-7; D gene uncertain. This CDR3 is built from 12 residues. Germline V gene lookup returns CDR1 SNHLY and CDR2 FYNNEI. Trimming stripped 7 bases from V and 4 bases from J, with 11 bases between.